This T cell receptor (beta chain) was recorded in a study of identical twins. Findings and caveats of the study: Beta out-of-frame twin sharing showed a weaker excess.

With respect to this clonotype: The target antigen is unknown.

V was pared by 6 bases and J by 10 bases, with 16 bases between. CDR3 length: 13 amino acids. Germline-derived CDR1 and CDR2 are WSHSY and SAAADI. A template switching step contributed a universal primer site, while unique molecular identifiers were present in the cDNA. TCRdb called the 5' RACE reads again in MiXCR, with one record for every CDR3 protein. The sample has about 340,000 distinct CDR3 sequences; roughly 9% are singletons. The source material was naive T cells sorted from blood. The chain employs TRBV10-2 and TRBJ2-1, with unresolved D. The source of this sequence is a woman aged 45-59 years in good health. CDR3 in amino acids: CASRRPIPLEQFF. CDR3 bases: TGCGCCAGCAGAAGGCCTATCCCACTGGAGCAGTTCTTC.